These 21 T cell receptor beta chains were all obtained from the same sample, sequenced in a study of blood T cell repertoires in COVID-19. Here immunoSEQ multiplex PCR was the method, and the copy in TCRdb shows in-frame clones only, minus some. In the table there are under 250,000 clones, less than 90% of which are singletons. Specimen: peripheral blood. These receptors all come from a woman aged 55-70 years who had recovered from COVID-19.

The J gene is TRBJ2-3, the V gene TRBV27, with 8 bases lining up with TRBD2. V was pared by 4 bases and J by 1 base, with 10 bases of the junction left unmatched. Germline assignment: CDR1 MNHEY and CDR2 SMNVEV (reference sequence). The CDR3 loop spans 17 amino acids. CDR3 region: CASSSPSSGGGTDTQYF. The CDR3 DNA reads TGTGCCAGCAGTTCCCCCTCCAGCGGGGGTGGCACAGATACGCAGTATTTT.

The V gene is TRBV3-1 (or the pseudogene TRBV3-2), the J gene TRBJ2-5; 11 nucleotides align to TRBD2. V shed 4 bases and J 5 bases; nucleotides not matched to a gene: 9. CDR3 length: 16 residues. Germline V CDR1 and CDR2: LGHDT, YNNKEL (reference sequence). The CDR3 bases are TGTGCCAGCAGCCCTTTCCTAGCGGGGGGAGGTGAGACCCAGTACTTC. Translation gives CASSPFLAGGGETQYF.

The chain uses TRBV29-1 and TRBJ2-3, with TRBD1 matching 10 bases. This CDR3 is 13 amino acids long. Per the germline V gene, CDR1 is SQVTM and CDR2 is ANQGSEA. The junction had 7 bases not matched to a gene; V was cut back by 8 bases and J by 5 bases. In nucleotides, the CDR3 is TGCAGCACGACCGGGACAGGGGTAGATACGCAGTATTTT. Translated: CSTTGTGVDTQYF.

This chain links TRBV7-2 with TRBJ1-4; D ambiguous. V lost 1 base to trimming and J lost 7 bases, with 13 bases between them. Germline CDR1 and CDR2: SGHTA and FQGNSA. The CDR3 is made up of 15 amino acids. The CDR3 here is CASSLDGGRTEKLFF. The CDR3 DNA reads as TGTGCCAGCAGCTTAGATGGCGGGAGAACTGAAAAACTGTTTTTT.

The chain couples TRBV7-9 to TRBJ2-1, with TRBD1 matching over 7 bases. CDR3 size: 16 residues. Germline trimming cut 7 bases from V and 8 bases from J; bases unmatched to any gene: 17. Germline CDR1 and CDR2: SEHNR and FQNEAQ (reference sequence). The CDR3 reads CASNPSGDSRRDEQFF. As DNA, the CDR3 is TGTGCCAGCAACCCTAGTGGGGACAGCCGACGTGATGAGCAGTTCTTC.

The V call is TRBV19, the J call TRBJ2-2, with D possibly matching TRBD1 (6 bases). V gave up 3 bases and J gave up 0 bases, with 11 bases separating them. Germline lookup yields CDR1 LNHDA and CDR2 SQIVND (reference sequence). This CDR3 region has 16 residues. The CDR3 nucleotides are TGTGCCAGTAGTATTGTTGGGGGCTCGAACACCGGGGAGCTGTTTTTT. Translated: CASSIVGGSNTGELFF.

The rearrangement joins TRBV9 to TRBJ2-7; 8 positions agree with TRBD1. CDR3 size: 14 residues. The germline V gene has CDR1 SGDLS and CDR2 YYNGEE. The V and J ends lost 3 bases and 4 bases, in that order; junction bases with no gene match: 6. The CDR3 region has the DNA TGTGCCAGCAGCGCCGGACAGGGACGGTACGAGCAGTACTTC. Amino acid sequence: CASSAGQGRYEQYF.

The chain uses TRBV19 and TRBJ1-2, with 7 bases matching TRBD1. The CDR3 is made up of 15 amino acids. Germline V CDR1 and CDR2: LNHDA, SQIVND (reference sequence). Unmatched junction bases numbered 6, after V lost 5 bases and J lost 0 bases. CDR3 DNA: TGTGCCAGTAGTCCGAACAGGGGTTCTAACTATGGCTACACCTTC. This translates into CASSPNRGSNYGYTF.

The chain joins TRBV6-1 to TRBJ2-7, with D perhaps TRBD2 (5 bases). The germline gives CDR1 MNHNS, CDR2 SASEGT. The CDR3 loop spans 14 amino acids. V was cut by 3 bases and J by 2 bases, with 11 bases left in between. CDR3 sequence (DNA): TGTGCCAGCAGTGATTGGAGGACCCCCTACGAGCAGTACTTC. Translated, it gives CASSDWRTPYEQYF.

Notes on this clone: A much larger clone lies one base from this, so it may be a read error. The V gene is TRBV11-1, the J gene TRBJ1-2; D gene uncertain. CDR1 is SGHAT, CDR2 FQDESV, per germline (reference sequence). Trimming removed 1 base at V and 2 bases at J, with 5 bases between. This CDR3 has 13 residues. The CDR3 region has the DNA TGTGCCAGCAGCTTAGGCCAGAACTATGGCTACACCTTC. Encoded protein: CASSLGQNYGYTF.

The chain uses TRBV11-2 and TRBJ2-7; 8 positions agree with TRBD2. This CDR3 is 12 amino acids long. Germline V gene data show CDR1 as SGHAT and CDR2 as FQNNGV. J gave up 3 bases and V 10 bases, and 5 bases lay outside the gene matches. In DNA, the CDR3 is TGTGCCACAGGGGCGGGAGGCTACGAGCAGTACTTC. Translating gives CATGAGGYEQYF.

The chain recombines TRBV19 with TRBJ1-6; D uncertain. The CDR3 runs 14 residues. V lost 5 bases and J lost 7, with 12 bases in between. Germline CDR1 and CDR2: LNHDA and SQIVND (reference sequence). The CDR3 loop reads CASSPGRENSPLHF. In DNA, the CDR3 is TGTGCCAGTAGTCCGGGGAGGGAAAATTCACCCCTCCACTTT.

This chain uses TRBV15 with TRBJ1-5; no reliable D call. Trimming shortened V by 3 bases and J by 3 bases, and 6 bases separated the two germline ends. The germline CDR1 and CDR2 sequences are LNHNV and YYDKDF (reference sequence). This CDR3 is built from 13 residues. CDR3 sequence: CATSRGSNQPQHF. CDR3 DNA: TGTGCCACCAGCAGGGGCTCCAATCAGCCCCAGCATTTT. The whole variable domain, remainder taken from reference TRBV15 and TRBJ1-5, is DAMVIQNPRYQVTQFGKPVTLSCSQTLNHNVMYWYQQKSSQAPKLLFHYYDKDFNNEADTPDNFQSRRPNTSFCFLDIRSPGLGDTAMYLCATSRGSNQPQHFGDGTRLSIL.

This rearrangement joins TRBV18 to TRBJ1-1; the D gene is possibly TRBD1 (6 bases). This CDR3 contains 14 residues. V was trimmed by 3 bases and J by 1 base, leaving 9 bases between them. CDR1 is KGHSH and CDR2 is LQKENI in the germline V gene. CDR3 sequence (DNA): TGTGCCAGCTCACCGGGGACACCGAACACTGAAGCTTTCTTT. Amino acid sequence: CASSPGTPNTEAFF.

CDR3 sequence: CASSDPGTGLYEQYF. The CDR3 nucleotides are TGCGCCAGCAGTGACCCCGGGACAGGGCTCTACGAGCAGTACTTC. The V gene is TRBV10-2, the J gene TRBJ2-7, with 9 bases fitting TRBD1. V shed 3 bases, J shed 3 bases, and the junction held 6 bases outside the gene matches. Germline V lookup: CDR1 WSHSY, CDR2 SAAADI. There are 15 residues in the CDR3.

This sequence joins TRBV6-6 and TRBJ1-1; D gene uncertain. The germline V and J ends were trimmed by 4 bases and 3 bases, with 15 bases remaining between them. This CDR3 is 15 amino acids long. The germline V gene encodes CDR1 MNHNY and CDR2 SVGAGI (reference sequence). The CDR3 here is CASSWVEWSHTEAFF. The CDR3 DNA reads TGTGCCAGCAGTTGGGTGGAGTGGAGTCACACTGAAGCTTTCTTT.

CDR3 nucleotides: TGTGCCAGCTCACCCCCAGGGCTAGCGGGGGCTCCCTACGAGCAGTACTTC. This sequence encodes CASSPPGLAGAPYEQYF. This chain uses TRBV18 with TRBJ2-7, with 10 nucleotides matching TRBD2. J gave up 2 bases and V 3 bases, and 10 bases lay outside the gene matches. Germline V CDR1 and CDR2: KGHSH, LQKENI. The CDR3 length is 17 residues.

The rearrangement links TRBV7-9 to TRBJ2-7, with 10 bases that match TRBD2. The V and J ends lost 2 bases and 2 bases, in that order; junction bases with no gene match: 3. Germline CDR1 is SEHNR and CDR2 is FQNEAQ (reference sequence). The CDR3 length is 15 residues. This CDR3 reads CASSLSAGGTYEQYF. As DNA, the CDR3 is TGTGCCAGCAGCTTATCAGCGGGGGGGACCTACGAGCAGTACTTC.

This clone was seen just once. The gene calls are TRBV19 and TRBJ2-7; possibly TRBD2 for D (5 bases). The length of the CDR3 is 16 residues. Germline CDR1 LNHDA, CDR2 SQIVND (reference sequence). The ends were cut back, 1 base at V and 1 base at J, with 14 bases in the middle. The CDR3 coding sequence is TGTGCCAGTAGTATAGGGCCGGACGGGGTTTCCTACGAGCAGTACTTC. This sequence encodes CASSIGPDGVSYEQYF.

The chain employs TRBV7-9 and TRBJ1-1, with TRBD1 as a possible D gene (6 bases). V lost 5 bases to trimming and J lost 0 bases, with 13 bases between them. The CDR3 is 15 amino acids. CDR1 is SEHNR, CDR2 FQNEAQ, per germline (reference sequence). CDR3 residues: CASSVPRGLNTEAFF. DNA for the CDR3: TGTGCCAGCAGCGTCCCCAGGGGACTGAACACTGAAGCTTTCTTT.

The gene calls are TRBV5-1 and TRBJ2-3; 10 nucleotides match TRBD2. Germline lookup yields CDR1 SGHRS and CDR2 YFSETQ. The CDR3 length is 17 residues. Germline trimming cut 1 base from V and 0 bases from J; bases unmatched to any gene: 5. CDR3 loop: CASSLLAGGPSTDTQYF. The CDR3 region has the DNA TGCGCCAGCAGCTTGTTAGCGGGGGGCCCTAGCACAGATACGCAGTATTTT.